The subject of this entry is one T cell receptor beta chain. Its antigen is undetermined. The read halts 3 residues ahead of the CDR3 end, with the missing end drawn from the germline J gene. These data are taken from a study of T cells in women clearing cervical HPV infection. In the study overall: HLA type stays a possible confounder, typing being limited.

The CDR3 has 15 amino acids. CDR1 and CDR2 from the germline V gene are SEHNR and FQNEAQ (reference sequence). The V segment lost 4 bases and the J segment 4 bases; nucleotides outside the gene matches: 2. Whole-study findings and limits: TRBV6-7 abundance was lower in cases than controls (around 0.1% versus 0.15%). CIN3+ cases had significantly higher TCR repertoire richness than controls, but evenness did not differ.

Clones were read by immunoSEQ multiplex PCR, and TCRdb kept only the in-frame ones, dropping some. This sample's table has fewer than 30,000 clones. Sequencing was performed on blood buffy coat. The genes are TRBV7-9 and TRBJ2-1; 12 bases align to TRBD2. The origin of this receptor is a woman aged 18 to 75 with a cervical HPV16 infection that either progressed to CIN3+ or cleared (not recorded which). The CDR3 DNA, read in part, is TGTGCCAGCAGCTCGGGACTAGCGGGTTACAATGAG. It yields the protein CASSSGLAGYNE. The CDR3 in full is CASSSGLAGYNEQFF. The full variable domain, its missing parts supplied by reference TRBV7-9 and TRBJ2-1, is DTGVSQNPRHKITKRGQNVTFRCDPISEHNRLYWYRQTLGQGPEFLTYFQNEAQLEKSRLLSDRFSAERPKGSFSTLEIQRTEQGDSAMYLCASSSGLAGYNEQFFGPGTRLTVL.